A single sample is the source of the 25 T cell receptor beta chains below, sequenced in a study of human T cells and chemical hapten exposure. Time point specified: pre-sensitization, week 0. The treatment is: therapeutic diphenylcyclopropenone sensitization with weekly scalp DPC. TCRdb re-called the RACE reads with MiXCR, one entry per CDR3 protein. Counted here are about 380,000 distinct CDR3 sequences, approximately 5% occurring once; the ten biggest clones make up roughly 2.6%. This specimen was whole blood, taken in connection with sensitization to the hapten diphenylcyclopropenone (DPC). These receptor sequences come from a woman aged 50 to 60 with alopecia areata. Some clones in this sample may be carry-over from other donors' samples.

V is TRBV18 and J is TRBJ2-7; the match to TRBD1 covers 9 bases. The CDR3 runs 18 residues. Unmatched junction bases numbered 18, after V lost 3 bases and J lost 6 bases. Germline CDR1 reads KGHSH; CDR2 reads LQKENI. DNA of the CDR3: TGTGCCAGCTCACCGCTGTACACCCCCAAGGGACAGGGAACCGAGCAGTACTTC. It codes for CASSPLYTPKGQGTEQYF.

There are many counts of this clonotype. The J gene is TRBJ2-7, the V gene TRBV5-1, with D tentatively TRBD2 (6 bases). The CDR3 runs to 13 residues. Germline values: CDR1 SGHRS, CDR2 YFSETQ. Trimming stripped 4 bases from V and 3 bases from J, with 11 bases between. This CDR3 is CASSPAGYYEQYF. CDR3 bases: TGCGCCAGCAGCCCCGCGGGGTACTACGAGCAGTACTTC.

This clonotype came up a few times. The V gene is TRBV29-1, the J gene TRBJ2-5, with 11 bases matching TRBD2. The trim removed 4 bases at V and 2 bases at J, leaving 9 bases unmatched. Germline CDR1 SQVTM, CDR2 ANQGSEA. CDR3 length: 16 amino acids. CDR3 in DNA: TGCAGCGTTGTAGGGGGGACTAGCGGAGGTCAAGAGACCCAGTACTTC. Residues: CSVVGGTSGGQETQYF.

This clonotype was seen a handful of times. V and J are TRBV28 and TRBJ2-3, with TRBD1 matching over 8 bases. Germline CDR1 MDHEN, CDR2 SYDVKM. The ends lost 6 bases at V and 2 bases at J; junction bases unmatched: 7. The CDR3 sequence is 15 residues long. The CDR3 coding sequence is TGTGCCAGCAGACCGGACAGGGAATTCACAGATACGCAGTATTTT. It codes for CASRPDREFTDTQYF. Together with reference TRBV28 and TRBJ2-3, the CDR3 gives the full variable domain: DVKVTQSSRYLVKRTGEKVFLECVQDMDHENMFWYRQDPGLGLRLIYFSYDVKMKEKGDIPEGYSVSREKKERFSLILESASTNQTSMYLCASRPDREFTDTQYFGPGTRLTVL.

This clonotype came up a few times. This chain links TRBV7-6 with TRBJ2-3; D possibly corresponds to TRBD2 (6 bases). V lost 2 bases, J lost 5 bases, and 11 bases lay in between. This CDR3 spans 14 amino acids. CDR1 and CDR2 from the germline V gene are SGHVS and FNYEAQ. CDR3 region: CASSLNQEGDTQYF. Here the CDR3 DNA reads TGTGCCAGCAGCTTAAATCAGGAGGGAGATACGCAGTATTTT.

The rearrangement joins TRBV10-2 to TRBJ2-1; D gene ambiguous. This CDR3 is built from 14 residues. Germline values: CDR1 WSHSY, CDR2 SAAADI. The V end was cut by 7 bases, the J end by 4 bases, with 14 bases between. The CDR3 sequence is CASTRADEYNEQFF. In nucleotides, the CDR3 is TGCGCCAGCACTCGCGCCGACGAGTACAATGAGCAGTTCTTC.

This clonotype occurred a few times. This chain links TRBV29-1 with TRBJ1-1; possible D gene TRBD1, 6 bases. Trimming left V 4 bases short and J 7 bases short, with 13 bases between. The CDR3 has 12 amino acids. Germline CDR1 is SQVTM and CDR2 is ANQGSEA. The CDR3 DNA sequence: TGCAGCGTTGTCGGGGGCAAGGGTGAAGCTTTCTTT. Translating it yields CSVVGGKGEAFF.

This clonotype was counted at least ten times. V and J are TRBV6-5 and TRBJ2-3, with D tentatively TRBD2 (7 bases). The germline V gene has CDR1 MNHEY and CDR2 SVGAGI. The germline V and J ends were trimmed by 2 bases and 6 bases, with 12 bases remaining between them. This CDR3 comprises 14 residues. In DNA form, the CDR3 reads TGTGCCAGCAGTTACGGGGGGGCCAGGGATACGCAGTATTTT. Translated, it gives CASSYGGARDTQYF.

The rearrangement joins TRBV29-1 to TRBJ1-1; no clear D gene. The germline CDR1 and CDR2 sequences are SQVTM and ANQGSEA. V was pared by 4 bases and J by 1 base, with 7 bases between. CDR3 size: 12 residues. The CDR3 DNA reads as TGCAGCGTTGGATTCCGGAACACTGAAGCTTTCTTT. Protein product: CSVGFRNTEAFF.

This clonotype was detected many times. The V gene is TRBV12-3 or TRBV12-4, the J gene TRBJ1-1; TRBD1 might be the D (5 bases). Deletions cut 8 bases from V and 4 bases from J, with 14 bases between. The CDR3 totals 13 residues. Written as DNA, the CDR3 is TGTGCCAGCTCCCCAGAGAGGGGCACTGAAGCTTTCTTT. Translating it yields CASSPERGTEAFF.

This clonotype was counted at least ten times. This chain connects TRBV27 to TRBJ1-1; TRBD1 matches 11 bases. This CDR3 comprises 14 residues. Trimming at V came to 6 bases and at J to 4 bases, leaving 4 bases not matched to a gene. The germline V gene encodes CDR1 MNHEY and CDR2 SMNVEV (reference sequence). CDR3 loop: CASRDRGRFTEAFF. In DNA form, the CDR3 reads TGTGCCAGCAGGGACAGGGGGCGCTTCACTGAAGCTTTCTTT.

V is TRBV6-2 or TRBV6-3 and J is TRBJ1-5, with 9 bases lining up with TRBD1. V lost 6 bases, J lost 7 bases, and 10 bases stayed unmatched. The V gene's germline CDR1 is MNHEY and CDR2 SVGEGT. The CDR3 length is 15 residues. CDR3 in DNA: TGTGCCAGCAGCCTACAGGGGGCTGGAGGACAGCCCCAGCATTTT. Amino acids: CASSLQGAGGQPQHF.

This clonotype turned up a few times. J is TRBJ2-5 and V is TRBV5-6, with D perhaps TRBD2 (5 bases). Trimming removed 3 bases from V and 3 bases from J, with 15 bases in between. CDR1 and CDR2 (germline): SGHDT, YYEEEE. The CDR3 loop spans 15 amino acids. The CDR3 is CASSSLRGFEETQYF. CDR3 nucleotide sequence: TGTGCCAGCAGCTCCCTTCGGGGTTTCGAAGAGACCCAGTACTTC.

This clonotype was recorded at least ten times. The chain uses TRBV25-1 and TRBJ1-3; D ambiguous. Trimming took 2 bases from V and 4 from J, leaving 9 bases between them. CDR3 size: 14 residues. From germline, CDR1 is MGHDK and CDR2 SYGVNS. CDR3 protein: CASSEEATGNTIYF. The CDR3 region has the DNA TGTGCCAGCAGTGAAGAGGCTACCGGAAACACCATATATTTT. The full variable domain, rest sourced from reference TRBV25-1 and TRBJ1-3, is EADIYQTPRYLVIGTGKKITLECSQTMGHDKMYWYQQDPGMELHLIHYSYGVNSTEKGDLSSESTVSRIRTEHFPLTLESARPSHTSQYLCASSEEATGNTIYFGEGSWLTVV.

The chain uses TRBV7-2 and TRBJ2-7, with TRBD2 matching 13 bases. This CDR3 region has 16 residues. With 5 bases clipped from V and 0 bases from J, the junction kept 4 bases outside the gene matches. The V gene's germline CDR1 is SGHTA and CDR2 FQGNSA. The CDR3 DNA follows: TGTGCCAGCAGCGTGGGACTAGCGGGGCTCTCCTACGAGCAGTACTTC. Its protein is CASSVGLAGLSYEQYF.

This clonotype was counted many times. J is TRBJ2-7 and V is TRBV7-9; 7 bases agree with TRBD1. The CDR3 spans 14 residues. CDR1 is SEHNR and CDR2 is FQNEAQ in the germline V gene (reference sequence). The J segment lost 2 bases and the V segment lost 5 bases, leaving 6 bases of the junction unmatched. CDR3 nucleotide sequence: TGTGCCAGCAGCCAGGGGACAGCAGCCTACGAGCAGTACTTC. Translated, it gives CASSQGTAAYEQYF.

The sample holds many counts of this clonotype. The chain employs TRBV6-5 and TRBJ1-1, with 8 bases identical to TRBD1. Germline loops: CDR1 MNHEY, CDR2 SVGAGI. This CDR3 has 13 amino acids. J lost 5 bases, V lost 6 bases, and 5 bases had no gene match. This CDR3 reads CASRQGDLTEAFF. In DNA, the CDR3 is TGTGCCAGCAGACAGGGGGACTTAACTGAAGCTTTCTTT.

This clonotype was seen ten or more times. The chain has TRBV9 and TRBJ1-3; maybe TRBD1 (6 bases). CDR1 is SGDLS and CDR2 is YYNGEE in the germline V gene. V was clipped by 7 bases and J by 2 bases, with 19 bases between them. The CDR3 consists of 16 residues. Here the CDR3 DNA reads TGTGCCAGCTCCCTCCTCGACAGGCCGCCTGGAAACACCATATATTTT. Residues: CASSLLDRPPGNTIYF.

Note on this clonotype: A much larger clone differs by one base, so this may be a read error. This chain joins TRBV9 and TRBJ1-2; 7 nucleotides line up with TRBD1. The CDR3 spans 14 residues. CDR1 and CDR2 (germline): SGDLS, YYNGEE. With 2 bases clipped from V and 6 bases from J, the junction kept 7 bases outside the gene matches. The CDR3 bases are TGTGCCAGCAGCGTGTCAGGGGGTACCCATGGCTACACCTTC. It yields the protein CASSVSGGTHGYTF.

This clonotype was seen a few times. V gene TRBV6-5 combines with J gene TRBJ1-1; unclear D gene. Germline assignment: CDR1 MNHEY and CDR2 SVGAGI. Deletions cut 0 bases from V and 0 bases from J, with 14 bases between. The CDR3 length is 17 residues. The CDR3 loop reads CASSYSVRRAMNTEAFF. CDR3 DNA: TGTGCCAGCAGTTACTCGGTGCGAAGGGCCATGAACACTGAAGCTTTCTTT.

This clonotype was recorded a few times. This chain joins TRBV30 and TRBJ2-7; tentative D call: TRBD2 (6 bases). The germline V gene encodes CDR1 GTSNPN and CDR2 SVGIG (reference sequence). V shed 5 bases and J shed 2 bases, with 10 bases lying between them. The CDR3 is 12 residues long. CDR3 loop: CAWVGGPYEQYF. CDR3 nucleotide sequence: TGTGCCTGGGTGGGGGGACCCTACGAGCAGTACTTC.

The chain combines TRBV4-1 with TRBJ1-1; perhaps TRBD1 as D (5 bases). CDR1 is MGHRA and CDR2 is YSYEKL in the germline V gene. CDR3 length equals 14 residues. Trimming took 3 bases from V and 8 from J, leaving 16 bases between them. CDR3 region: CASSHPLRDGEAFF. Here the CDR3 DNA reads TGCGCCAGCAGCCATCCCCTCCGGGACGGGGAAGCTTTCTTT.

Only a few counts were recorded for this clonotype. The chain links TRBV5-1 to TRBJ2-2, with TRBD2 identical over 8 bases. The V and J ends lost 3 bases and 1 base, in that order; junction bases with no gene match: 11. The CDR3 is 18 residues long. The germline V gene has CDR1 SGHRS and CDR2 YFSETQ. CDR3 residues: CASSSAFAGGQNTGELFF. The CDR3 DNA is TGCGCCAGCAGCTCAGCCTTCGCGGGGGGACAGAACACCGGGGAGCTGTTTTTT. The full variable domain, rest sourced from reference TRBV5-1 and TRBJ2-2, is KAGVTQTPRYLIKTRGQQVTLSCSPISGHRSVSWYQQTPGQGLQFLFEYFSETQRNKGNFPGRFSGRQFSNSRSEMNVSTLELGDSALYLCASSSAFAGGQNTGELFFGEGSRLTVL.

The V and J genes are TRBV7-9 and TRBJ1-5; D is possibly TRBD1 (6 bases). The CDR3 covers 16 residues. Trimming cost V 0 bases and J 3 bases, with 12 bases left between them. Per the germline V gene, CDR1 is SEHNR and CDR2 is FQNEAQ (reference sequence). DNA for the CDR3: TGTGCCAGCAGCTTAGCGGGACACGGGCCCAATCAGCCCCAGCATTTT. Translating it yields CASSLAGHGPNQPQHF. Drawing the rest from reference TRBV7-9 and TRBJ1-5, the complete variable domain is DTGVSQNPRHKITKRGQNVTFRCDPISEHNRLYWYRQTLGQGPEFLTYFQNEAQLEKSRLLSDRFSAERPKGSFSTLEIQRTEQGDSAMYLCASSLAGHGPNQPQHFGDGTRLSIL.

This clonotype has at least ten counts. A read error may account for a junction end that differs from germline. The chain carries TRBV6-2 or TRBV6-3 and TRBJ2-1; D gene ambiguous. The length of the CDR3 is 11 residues. Germline CDR1 reads MNHEY; CDR2 reads SVGEGT. The chain's CDR3 is CASSHSAAPFF. The CDR3 DNA reads as TGTGCCAGCAGTCACTCCGCGGCCCCTTTCTTC.